This section outlines one T cell receptor beta chain sequence together with its context. The antigen remains unidentified. Sequenced by immunoSEQ multiplex PCR; TCRdb stores in-frame clones only, minus some. This sample has some 190,000 clones, with 75% to 90% found just once. The source of the sample is a study of T cell responses to AZD1222 COVID-19 vaccine. The junction had 6 bases not matched to a gene; V was cut back by 1 base and J by 3 bases. Germline V gene data show CDR1 as MGHRA and CDR2 as YSYEKL. This CDR3 region has 16 residues. Study-level points and caveats: CD4 TCRs covered the whole spike, strongest at regions 160-218 and 743-854. With two AZD1222 doses given, Spike-specific TCR breadth and depth both rose.

This specimen was peripheral blood, taken on day 0 of AZD1222 vaccination. This sequence joins TRBV4-1 and TRBJ2-3, with 8 bases fitting TRBD2. The receptor comes from an adult in good health. For the CDR3, the DNA is TGCGCCAGCAGCCAAGGAGGACTAGCTGTAACAGATACGCAGTATTTT. This encodes CASSQGGLAVTDTQYF.